The clone carrying this T cell receptor beta chain was found a few times. A second PCR of 7 to 11 cycles used a sample-barcoded 5' primer and a J-beta primer mix. In TCRdb, the 5' RACE reads were re-called with MiXCR into one record per CDR3 protein. The sample carries about a million distinct CDR3 sequences, 35% to 45% recorded once. The data are from a study of blood T cells in healthy people across ages. Germline V gene sequence: CDR1 DFQATT, CDR2 SNEGSKA (reference sequence). Trimming left V 6 bases short and J 7 bases short, with 16 bases between. The CDR3 consists of 13 residues. The receptor's source is a man younger than 30 in good health. The chain employs TRBV20-1 and TRBJ2-1; maybe TRBD1 (5 bases). The sample comprised blood. The CDR3 region has the DNA TGCAGTGCAGTGAGTGGGGCCACAAATGAGCAGTTCTTC. As protein: CSAVSGATNEQFF.